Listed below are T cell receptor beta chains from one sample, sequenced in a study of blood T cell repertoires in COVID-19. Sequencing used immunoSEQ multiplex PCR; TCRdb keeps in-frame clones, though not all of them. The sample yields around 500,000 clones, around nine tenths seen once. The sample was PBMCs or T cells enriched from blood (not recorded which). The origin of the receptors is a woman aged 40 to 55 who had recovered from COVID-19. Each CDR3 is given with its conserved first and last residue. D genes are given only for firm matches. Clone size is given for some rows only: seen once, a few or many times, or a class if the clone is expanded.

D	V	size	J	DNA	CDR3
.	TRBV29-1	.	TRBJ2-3	TGCAGCGTTATGGGGTGGGAGCCCACAGATACGCAGTATTTT	CSVMGWEPTDTQYF
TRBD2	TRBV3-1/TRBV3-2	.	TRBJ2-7	TGTGCCAGCAGCCAACGGGACTACCGCTACGAGCAGTACTTC	CASSQRDYRYEQYF
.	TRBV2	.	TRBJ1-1	TGTGCCAGCACTCTTGAGACAGAAAACACTGAAGCTTTCTTT	CASTLETENTEAFF
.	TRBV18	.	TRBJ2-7	TGTGCCAGCTCACCACCGGGTACAGGGCCCGACGGGATATCCTACGAGCAGTACTTC	CASSPPGTGPDGISYEQYF
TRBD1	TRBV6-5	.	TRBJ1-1	TGTGCCAGCAGTTACTACGTAGGGGGCATCACTGAAGCTTTCTTT	CASSYYVGGITEAFF
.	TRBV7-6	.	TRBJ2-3	TGTGCCAGCAGCTTAGGGACCCTCGGGGGAGATACGCAGTATTTT	CASSLGTLGGDTQYF
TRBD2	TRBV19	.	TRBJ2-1	TGTGCCAGTAGCACCGCTAGCGGGAGGGACAATGAGCAGTTCTTC	CASSTASGRDNEQFF
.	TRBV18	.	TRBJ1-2	TGTGCCAGCTCCCCGCCCGGGTACGGCTACACCTTC	CASSPPGYGYTF
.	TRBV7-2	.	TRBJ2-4	TGTGCCAGCAGTCCACAGGTCTTAGCCAAAAACATTCAGTACTTC	CASSPQVLAKNIQYF
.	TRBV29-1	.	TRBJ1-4	TGCAGCGTTATTGACAGCGCAACTAATGAAAAACTGTTTTTT	CSVIDSATNEKLFF
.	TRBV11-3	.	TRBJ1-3	TGTGCCAGCAGCCGAGACAGCCCAGGGTCTGGAAACACCATATATTTT	CASSRDSPGSGNTIYF
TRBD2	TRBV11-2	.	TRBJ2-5	TGTGCCAGCAGCTTTGGAACTGGGGCTAGCGGCAGCGGGACCCAGTACTTC	CASSFGTGASGSGTQYF
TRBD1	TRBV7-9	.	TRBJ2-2	TGTGCCAGCAGCTTAGATTGGGACAGTGGGGAGCTGTTTTTT	CASSLDWDSGELFF
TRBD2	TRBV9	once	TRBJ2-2	TGTGCCAGCAGAGGTCCGGGACTAGGGGTCCCCGGGGAGCTGTTTTTT	CASRGPGLGVPGELFF
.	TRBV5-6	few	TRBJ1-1	TGTGCCAGCAGCTTGATCCGGGGGTATAAGCGGAACACTGAAGCTTTCTTT	CASSLIRGYKRNTEAFF
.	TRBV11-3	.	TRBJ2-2	TGTGCCAGCACCCCGGAGAATTCCGGGGAGCTGTTTTTT	CASTPENSGELFF
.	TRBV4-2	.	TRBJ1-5	TGTGCCAGCAGTATTACGGGGGGTGCAGAGCCCCAGCATTTT	CASSITGGAEPQHF